Below, 12 T cell receptor beta chains from the same sample are listed, as sequenced in a study of identical twins. TCRdb independently ran MiXCR on the 5' RACE reads; one entry per CDR3 protein. Among fewer than 550,000 distinct CDR3 sequences listed, about 13% were seen once. These records were also assigned to another study, of yellow fever vaccine responses in identical twins.

The sequenced sample consisted of CD4+ T cells sorted from blood. Every receptor here comes from a woman aged 18 to 35 in good health.

V is TRBV10-3 and J is TRBJ1-3; D not resolved. There are 16 residues in the CDR3. V lost 3 bases and J 2 bases, leaving 14 bases between the germline ends. The germline V gene encodes CDR1 ENHRY and CDR2 SYGVKD. CDR3 amino acids: CAISDTVLSPGNTIYF. The DNA of the CDR3 is TGTGCCATCAGTGATACCGTCCTAAGTCCTGGAAACACCATATATTTT.

The chain joins TRBV20-1 to TRBJ1-1; 11 bases fit TRBD1. The CDR3 has 14 residues. Germline lookup yields CDR1 DFQATT and CDR2 SNEGSKA (reference sequence). Trimming removed 5 bases from V and 0 bases from J; junction bases left unmatched: 2. The CDR3 loop is CSAWTGGLNTEAFF. The CDR3 coding sequence is TGCAGTGCTTGGACAGGGGGCTTGAACACTGAAGCTTTCTTT.

This clonotype was observed many times. This chain joins TRBV6-1 and TRBJ2-7, with D tentatively TRBD1 (5 bases). The CDR3 consists of 13 residues. The V gene lost 7 bases and the J gene lost 0 bases, with 10 bases spanning the gap. Germline V gene sequence: CDR1 MNHNS, CDR2 SASEGT. The CDR3 loop reads CASKQASSYEQYF. The CDR3 coding sequence is TGTGCCAGCAAACAGGCCAGCTCCTACGAGCAGTACTTC.

This clonotype was observed a handful of times. The chain recombines TRBV3-1 with TRBJ2-1; D unresolved. The CDR3 sequence is 14 residues long. Germline loops: CDR1 LGHDT, CDR2 YNNKEL (reference sequence). Trimming stripped 3 bases from V and 8 bases from J, with 14 bases between. The CDR3, as DNA: TGTGCCAGCAGCCACAGTCCAGCTTACGATGAGCAGTTCTTC. Translating it yields CASSHSPAYDEQFF.

There are a few counts of this clonotype. The chain is built from TRBV4-2 and TRBJ1-4; D may be TRBD1 (5 bases). V lost 3 bases to trimming and J lost 7 bases, with 9 bases between them. This CDR3 spans 13 amino acids. Per germline, CDR1 LGHNA and CDR2 YNFKEQ. The CDR3 region has the DNA TGTGCCAGCAGCCAGGCAGGGAGTGAAAAACTGTTTTTT. It is translated as CASSQAGSEKLFF.

This clonotype was detected only a few times. The chain joins TRBV28 to TRBJ1-4; D is unresolved. The CDR3 consists of 12 residues. Trimming took off 7 bases at V and 7 bases at J, with 10 bases between the two ends. Germline V gene data show CDR1 as MDHEN and CDR2 as SYDVKM. CDR3 coding DNA: TGTGCCAGCATGGACCAGCGTGAAAAACTGTTTTTT. This translates into CASMDQREKLFF.

The rearrangement uses TRBV7-3 and TRBJ2-1; a possible D gene is TRBD2 (5 bases). The length of the CDR3 is 14 residues. V was clipped by 5 bases and J by 4 bases, with 12 bases between them. Per germline, CDR1 SGHTA and CDR2 FQGTGA. The CDR3 region has the DNA TGTGCCAGCAGCCCCCGGACTGAATACAATGAGCAGTTCTTC. Translation: CASSPRTEYNEQFF.

The rearrangement joins TRBV2 to TRBJ2-1; D call uncertain. Trimming cost V 0 bases and J 7 bases, with 4 bases left between them. The CDR3 extends over 12 amino acids. The V gene's germline CDR1 is SNHLY and CDR2 FYNNEI. The chain's CDR3 is CASSEASNEQFF. The CDR3 DNA follows: TGTGCCAGCAGTGAAGCATCTAATGAGCAGTTCTTC.

J is TRBJ2-2 and V is TRBV6-2 or TRBV6-3, with 7 bases matching TRBD2. Germline V gives CDR1 MNHEY, CDR2 SVGEGT. Trimming removed 5 bases from V and 4 bases from J; junction bases left unmatched: 7. CDR3 length: 15 residues. CDR3 coding DNA: TGTGCCAGCAGTCCCGGACTAGTCGGCACCGGGGAGCTGTTTTTT. This translates into CASSPGLVGTGELFF.

V gene TRBV5-1 combines with J gene TRBJ2-1; weak D call: TRBD2 (6 bases). The CDR3 loop spans 15 amino acids. Trimming stripped 0 bases from V and 3 bases from J, with 10 bases between. CDR1 is SGHRS and CDR2 is YFSETQ in the germline V gene. The chain's CDR3 is CASSLEASDYNEQFF. Here the CDR3 DNA reads TGCGCCAGCAGCTTGGAGGCTAGCGACTACAATGAGCAGTTCTTC.

The gene calls are TRBV12-3 or TRBV12-4 and TRBJ2-2, with D unresolved. The V gene lost 6 bases and the J gene lost 0 bases, with 14 bases spanning the gap. The CDR3 loop spans 16 amino acids. Here the CDR3 DNA reads TGTGCCAGCAGCCAACTTAGAGTTACGAACACCGGGGAGCTGTTTTTT. As protein: CASSQLRVTNTGELFF.

Many counts were recorded for this clonotype. The V call is TRBV5-6, the J call TRBJ1-2; D remains ambiguous. CDR3 size: 15 residues. Deletions cut 4 bases from V and 5 bases from J, with 18 bases between. Germline V gene data show CDR1 as SGHDT and CDR2 as YYEEEE. The chain's CDR3 is CASSKLEVKGYGYTF. CDR3 sequence (DNA): TGTGCCAGCAGCAAGCTTGAGGTCAAAGGATATGGCTACACCTTC.